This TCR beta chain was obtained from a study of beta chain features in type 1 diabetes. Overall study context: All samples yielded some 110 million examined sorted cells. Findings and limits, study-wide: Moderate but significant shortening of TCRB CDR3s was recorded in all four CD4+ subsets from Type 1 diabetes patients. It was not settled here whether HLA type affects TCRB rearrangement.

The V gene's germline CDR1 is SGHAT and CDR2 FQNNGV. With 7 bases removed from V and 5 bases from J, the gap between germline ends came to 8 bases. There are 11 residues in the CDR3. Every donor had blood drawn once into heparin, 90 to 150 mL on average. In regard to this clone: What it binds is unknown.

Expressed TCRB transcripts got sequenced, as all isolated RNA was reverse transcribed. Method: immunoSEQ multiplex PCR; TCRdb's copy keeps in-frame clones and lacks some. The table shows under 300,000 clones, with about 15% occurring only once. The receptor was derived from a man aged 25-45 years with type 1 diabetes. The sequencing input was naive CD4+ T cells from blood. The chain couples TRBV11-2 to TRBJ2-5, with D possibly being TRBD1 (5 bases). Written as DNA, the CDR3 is TGTGCCAGCACCTCAGGGGAGACCCAGTACTTC. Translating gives CASTSGETQYF.